The 18 T cell receptor beta chains below were found in one sample sequenced in a study of shared clonotypes between healthy human individuals. Assay: immunoSEQ multiplex PCR; the TCRdb copy retains only in-frame clones and omits some. The table lists fewer than 850,000 clones, more than 70% of them singletons, with under 2% in the top ten. Specimen: memory CD4+ T cells sorted from blood. Specified subset: CD45RA-negative fraction. All receptors come from a woman aged 30 to 39 in good health.

The chain links TRBV10-2 to TRBJ1-1; 10 bases align to TRBD1. CDR3 length equals 14 residues. The germline V gene encodes CDR1 WSHSY and CDR2 SAAADI. V shed 6 bases and J 10 bases; nucleotides not matched to a gene: 11. CDR3 nucleotide sequence: TGCGCCAGCAGCGGGGGACAGGGGATCGAGCTAGCTTTCTTT. Translating gives CASSGGQGIELAFF.

The rearrangement joins TRBV5-6 to TRBJ1-1, with 8 bases lining up with TRBD1. Trimming removed 4 bases from V and 4 bases from J; junction bases left unmatched: 15. The CDR3 extends over 17 amino acids. The germline gives CDR1 SGHDT, CDR2 YYEEEE. Here the CDR3 DNA reads TGTGCCAGCAGCGCAAACAGGGGGGGGCTGCTGGCCACTGAAGCTTTCTTT. This codes for CASSANRGGLLATEAFF.

The chain couples TRBV7-3 to TRBJ2-2; D assignment may be TRBD1 or TRBD2 (5 bases each). Germline V CDR1 and CDR2: SGHTA, FQGTGA. This CDR3 is built from 15 residues. V lost 2 bases and J 7 bases, leaving 14 bases between the germline ends. The CDR3 sequence: CASSLRGRAGGELFF. CDR3 in DNA: TGTGCCAGCAGCTTACGTGGCAGGGCGGGCGGGGAGCTGTTTTTT.

This clone was detected ten times or more. Other DNA sequences in the same sample also yield this CDR3. The rearrangement joins TRBV28 to TRBJ2-7; D may match TRBD1 or TRBD2 (5 bases each). Trimming took off 4 bases at V and 0 bases at J, with 10 bases between the two ends. The CDR3 has 14 residues. Per the germline V gene, CDR1 is MDHEN and CDR2 is SYDVKM. The CDR3 here is CASSSPGTSYEQYF. In DNA form, the CDR3 reads TGTGCCAGCAGTTCCCCCGGGACCTCCTACGAGCAGTACTTC.

J is TRBJ1-3 and V is TRBV18; TRBD1 is a possible D gene (5 bases). This CDR3 is built from 15 residues. Trimming removed 0 bases at V and 6 bases at J, with 12 bases between. Germline CDR1 and CDR2: KGHSH and LQKENI. DNA of the CDR3: TGTGCCAGCTCACCACCGGGACGGAGGGTAAACACCATATATTTT. Translating it yields CASSPPGRRVNTIYF.

This clone has just one count. One base separates it from a far larger clone, so it is likely a read error. Other DNA sequences of this sample code for an identical CDR3. The chain recombines TRBV6-6 with TRBJ2-7, with D possibly being TRBD1 (6 bases). The CDR3 has 12 residues. Per germline, CDR1 MNHNY and CDR2 SVGAGI (reference sequence). Trimming took off 6 bases at V and 3 bases at J, with 9 bases between the two ends. CDR3 residues: CASSLQGYEQYF. DNA of the CDR3: TGTGCCAGCAGCTTACAGGGCTACGAGCAGTACTTC.

This clone was observed a few times. V and J are TRBV28 and TRBJ1-5; 7 nucleotides match TRBD1. This CDR3 spans 17 amino acids. Germline lookup yields CDR1 MDHEN and CDR2 SYDVKM. V was clipped by 4 bases and J by 7 bases; unmatched bases: 16. CDR3 in DNA: TGTGCCAGCAGTTCCCTTAAGACAGGGAGAAGTGGGCAGCCCCAGCATTTT. This sequence encodes CASSSLKTGRSGQPQHF.

The genes are TRBV2 and TRBJ2-4, with D possibly matching TRBD2 (5 bases). V dropped 4 bases and J dropped 0 bases, with 7 bases sitting between them. Germline values: CDR1 SNHLY, CDR2 FYNNEI. This CDR3 has 14 residues. Written as DNA, the CDR3 is TGTGCCAGCAGTGGAGGGTTAGCCAAAAACATTCAGTACTTC. Encoded protein: CASSGGLAKNIQYF.

V usage is TRBV6-6 and J usage is TRBJ1-2; 7 nucleotides match TRBD1. Germline lookup yields CDR1 MNHNY and CDR2 SVGAGI (reference sequence). CDR3 length equals 14 residues. V was pared by 6 bases and J by 5 bases, with 9 bases of the junction left unmatched. The CDR3 region is CASREGTDAYGYTF. In nucleotides, the CDR3 is TGTGCCAGCAGGGAAGGGACAGATGCTTATGGCTACACCTTC.

This sequence joins TRBV9 and TRBJ2-1, with D hard to call. V lost 0 bases and J 10 bases, leaving 8 bases between the germline ends. From germline, CDR1 is SGDLS and CDR2 YYNGEE. The CDR3 has 12 amino acids. The CDR3 here is CASSVGVGEQFF. The CDR3 DNA is TGTGCCAGCAGCGTAGGTGTGGGGGAGCAGTTCTTC.

The V gene is TRBV7-6, the J gene TRBJ2-7; D call uncertain. The CDR3 is made up of 15 amino acids. The germline V and J ends were trimmed by 1 base and 3 bases, with 13 bases remaining between them. The germline V gene encodes CDR1 SGHVS and CDR2 FNYEAQ. The CDR3 nucleotides read TGTGCCAGCAGCTTAGGGCCAGAGGCCTACTACGAGCAGTACTTC. Translation: CASSLGPEAYYEQYF.

The chain recombines TRBV4-1 with TRBJ1-4, with D uncertain. The germline V and J ends were trimmed by 1 base and 5 bases, with 23 bases remaining between them. Germline V CDR1 and CDR2: MGHRA, YSYEKL. This CDR3 region has 19 residues. The DNA of the CDR3 is TGCGCCAGCAGCCAAGCCCCGATTTCTGGATCGGGTGCCAATGAAAAACTGTTTTTT. Amino acids: CASSQAPISGSGANEKLFF.

This clone was counted only a few times. The J gene is TRBJ1-5, the V gene TRBV2; no reliable D call. Looked up from germline, CDR1 is SNHLY and CDR2 is FYNNEI. The CDR3 consists of 15 residues. Trimming removed 0 bases from V and 7 bases from J, with 13 bases in between. CDR3 sequence reads: CASSEALRAAQPQHF. CDR3 DNA: TGTGCCAGCAGTGAAGCGCTTCGGGCGGCACAGCCCCAGCATTTT.

The genes are TRBV28 and TRBJ1-5, with D maybe TRBD1 (5 bases). Per the germline V gene, CDR1 is MDHEN and CDR2 is SYDVKM. CDR3 length: 15 residues. The V end lost 2 bases, the J end lost 4 bases, and 12 bases lay between the germline ends. This CDR3 reads CASSLGGYKNQPQHF. CDR3 DNA sequence: TGTGCCAGCAGTTTAGGGGGATACAAGAATCAGCCCCAGCATTTT.

This clone showed up many times. The rearrangement uses TRBV19 and TRBJ1-1, with 11 bases identical to TRBD1. The J segment lost 6 bases and the V segment lost 7 bases, leaving 13 bases of the junction unmatched. CDR1 is LNHDA, CDR2 SQIVND, per germline (reference sequence). The length of the CDR3 is 16 residues. In DNA form, the CDR3 reads TGTGCCAGTAACAGAACCCCGGGACAGGGGGGCGCTGAAGCTTTCTTT. Protein product: CASNRTPGQGGAEAFF.

This chain uses TRBV5-1 with TRBJ1-3; 8 positions agree with TRBD1. The V segment lost 4 bases and the J segment 1 base; nucleotides outside the gene matches: 7. The germline CDR1 and CDR2 sequences are SGHRS and YFSETQ. The CDR3 is made up of 16 amino acids. The CDR3: CASSRGQGNSGNTIYF. CDR3 nucleotides: TGCGCCAGCAGCAGAGGACAGGGTAATTCTGGAAACACCATATATTTT. The full variable domain, its missing parts supplied by reference TRBV5-1 and TRBJ1-3, is KAGVTQTPRYLIKTRGQQVTLSCSPISGHRSVSWYQQTPGQGLQFLFEYFSETQRNKGNFPGRFSGRQFSNSRSEMNVSTLELGDSALYLCASSRGQGNSGNTIYFGEGSWLTVV.

J is TRBJ1-2 and V is TRBV5-4; TRBD1 might be the D (5 bases). Germline CDR1 is SGHNT and CDR2 is YYREEE (reference sequence). This CDR3 contains 14 residues. The V and J ends lost 4 bases and 3 bases respectively, with 13 bases between them. CDR3 coding DNA: TGTGCCAGCAGCGACCTGGGACTCGACTATGGCTACACCTTC. It is translated as CASSDLGLDYGYTF.

This sequence joins TRBV9 and TRBJ2-2, with unresolved D. The germline V gene encodes CDR1 SGDLS and CDR2 YYNGEE. The CDR3 is made up of 14 amino acids. V shed 0 bases and J shed 0 bases, with 3 bases lying between them. CDR3 protein: CASSVVPNTGELFF. The CDR3 nucleotides are TGTGCCAGCAGCGTAGTCCCGAACACCGGGGAGCTGTTTTTT.